Listed below are T cell receptor beta chains from one sample, sequenced in a study of cytomegalovirus exposure and HLA in healthy donors. Only in-frame clones appear in the TCRdb table, and some are missing; sequencing was by immunoSEQ multiplex PCR. The repertoire includes over 100,000 clones, roughly 80% of them detected once, and roughly 3.3% sits in the top ten. Sequencing was done on a sample of PBMCs. These receptors all come from a woman under 40 in good health and CMV-seropositive. Both conserved end residues are part of each CDR3. The D gene is left open where the match is weak. Clone size appears in some rows only: once, few, many, or a class for an expanded clone.

J: TRBJ2-7; V: TRBV19; size: NA; D: TRBD1; DNA: TGTGCCAGTAGTATTGGGACAGGGTTTGACTACGAGCAGTACTTC; CDR3: CASSIGTGFDYEQYF
J: TRBJ1-2; V: TRBV19; size: few; D: TRBD1; DNA: TGTGCCAGTAGTCCCAGGGACAGGGTTGATGGCTACACCTTC; CDR3: CASSPRDRVDGYTF
J: TRBJ1-3; V: TRBV18; size: NA; D: NA; DNA: TGTGCCAGCGCTTTGACAGAACGAAACACCATATATTTT; CDR3: CASALTERNTIYF
J: TRBJ1-5; V: TRBV27; size: NA; D: TRBD1; DNA: TGTGCCAGCAGCCTGACAGGGTTTAGCAATCAGCCCCAGCATTTT; CDR3: CASSLTGFSNQPQHF
J: TRBJ1-2; V: TRBV28; size: NA; D: NA; DNA: TGTGCCAGCAGTTTAGGGGGCAGGACCTATGGCTACACCTTC; CDR3: CASSLGGRTYGYTF
J: TRBJ2-7; V: TRBV5-6; size: NA; D: NA; DNA: TGTGCCAGCAGCCCGTTGTCAGGGAAATACTACGAGCAGTACTTC; CDR3: CASSPLSGKYYEQYF
J: TRBJ1-2; V: TRBV19; size: NA; D: TRBD1; DNA: TGTGCCAGTAGTATTCGGGACAGGGCATATGGCTACACCTTC; CDR3: CASSIRDRAYGYTF
J: TRBJ1-6; V: TRBV6-5; size: few; D: NA; DNA: TGTGCCAGCAGTCAGGGGTTCACTTCACCCCTCCACTTT; CDR3: CASSQGFTSPLHF
J: TRBJ2-2; V: TRBV5-1; size: NA; D: TRBD1; DNA: TGCGCCAGCAGCTATCACAGGGGGTCGGCCGGGGAGCTGTTTTTT; CDR3: CASSYHRGSAGELFF
J: TRBJ2-4; V: TRBV4-1; size: NA; D: TRBD2; DNA: TGCGCCAGCAGCCACGGACTAGCGGGGGGGAGAGCCAAAAACATTCAGTACTTC; CDR3: CASSHGLAGGRAKNIQYF
J: TRBJ2-2; V: TRBV6-1; size: NA; D: TRBD1; DNA: TGTGCCAGCAGTGAAATGTGGACAGGGGCCGGGGAGCTGTTTTTT; CDR3: CASSEMWTGAGELFF
J: TRBJ1-2; V: TRBV5-1; size: few; D: TRBD1; DNA: TGCGCCAGCTTTCCGACAGGGGCACTCTATGGCTACACCTTC; CDR3: CASFPTGALYGYTF
J: TRBJ2-3; V: TRBV7-2; size: NA; D: TRBD2; DNA: TGTGCCAGCAGCCCCGGACTAGCGGGTTACACAGATACGCAGTATTTT; CDR3: CASSPGLAGYTDTQYF
J: TRBJ1-2; V: TRBV6-1; size: NA; D: TRBD1; DNA: TGTGCCAGCAGTTCCCGGGACAGGGGGCAGGGCTACACCTTC; CDR3: CASSSRDRGQGYTF
J: TRBJ2-1; V: TRBV9; size: NA; D: TRBD2; DNA: TGTGCCAGCAGCGTAGAGGGGCTAGCGGGTAACAATGAGCAGTTCTTC; CDR3: CASSVEGLAGNNEQFF
J: TRBJ2-5; V: TRBV6-5; size: NA; D: NA; DNA: TGTGCCAGCAGATCAACAGGAGAGACCCAGTACTTC; CDR3: CASRSTGETQYF
J: TRBJ2-2; V: TRBV19; size: NA; D: TRBD2; DNA: TGTGCCAGTAGTTCATTAGCGGGGGGGCCAAACACCGGGGAGCTGTTTTTT; CDR3: CASSSLAGGPNTGELFF
J: TRBJ2-5; V: TRBV5-4; size: NA; D: TRBD1; DNA: TGTGCCAGCAGCTGGGACAGGCAAGAGACCCAGTACTTC; CDR3: CASSWDRQETQYF
J: TRBJ2-3; V: TRBV5-4; size: NA; D: TRBD1; DNA: TGTGCCAGCAGCCGGGGGACAGGGGAGTATGGCACAGATACGCAGTATTTT; CDR3: CASSRGTGEYGTDTQYF
J: TRBJ1-4; V: TRBV28; size: NA; D: NA; DNA: TGTGCCAGCACTTCGAGGAGCCCGGAGGCTAATGAAAAACTGTTTTTT; CDR3: CASTSRSPEANEKLFF
J: TRBJ2-3; V: TRBV4-1; size: NA; D: TRBD2; DNA: TGCGCCAGCAGCCCCATGGGCGGGGGGGCGCGGGATACGCAGTATTTT; CDR3: CASSPMGGGARDTQYF
J: TRBJ1-2; V: TRBV29-1; size: NA; D: TRBD1; DNA: TGCAGCGTTCGGGAGGGGGCGGACTATGGCTACACCTTC; CDR3: CSVREGADYGYTF
J: TRBJ2-3; V: TRBV4-3; size: NA; D: TRBD2; DNA: TGCGCCAGCAGCCGCGCCATTTCTAGCGGGGGGCCATCAGATACGCAGTATTTT; CDR3: CASSRAISSGGPSDTQYF
J: TRBJ2-6; V: TRBV4-1; size: NA; D: NA; DNA: TGCGCCAGTTCAGATCGCTCTGGGGCCAACGTCCTGACTTTC; CDR3: CASSDRSGANVLTF
J: TRBJ2-5; V: TRBV5-1; size: NA; D: NA; DNA: TGCGCCAGCACCACTACAGGGTATTCATCCCGAGAGACCCAGTACTTC; CDR3: CASTTTGYSSRETQYF
J: TRBJ1-3; V: TRBV7-8; size: NA; D: NA; DNA: TGTGCCAGCACACAGTCCAATGGAAACACCATATATTTT; CDR3: CASTQSNGNTIYF
J: TRBJ2-3; V: TRBV19; size: NA; D: NA; DNA: TGTGCCAGTAGTATTGGAGCCAGGGGCGGCGATACGCAGTATTTT; CDR3: CASSIGARGGDTQYF
J: TRBJ2-7; V: TRBV28; size: NA; D: NA; DNA: TGTGCCAGCAGACGGGGGATCTACGAGCAGTACTTC; CDR3: CASRRGIYEQYF
J: TRBJ2-5; V: TRBV19; size: NA; D: NA; DNA: TGTGCCAGTAGGGACAGTGGGGCGAGGGAGACCCAGTACTTC; CDR3: CASRDSGARETQYF
J: TRBJ1-6; V: TRBV10-3; size: NA; D: NA; DNA: TGTGCCATCAGTGGACAGAATAATTCACCCCTCCACTTT; CDR3: CAISGQNNSPLHF
J: TRBJ2-3; V: TRBV7-2; size: NA; D: NA; DNA: TGTGCCAGCAGCTCCTGGGCCGATACGAATACGCAGTATTTT; CDR3: CASSSWADTNTQYF
J: TRBJ1-3; V: TRBV28; size: NA; D: NA; DNA: TGTGCCAGCAAGCCAGCCCGGGCAGGGGGAAACACCATATATTTT; CDR3: CASKPARAGGNTIYF
J: TRBJ2-7; V: TRBV27; size: once; D: TRBD2; DNA: TGTGCCAGCAGTTTCTCTAGCGGGGGGGCCTACGAGCAGTACTTC; CDR3: CASSFSSGGAYEQYF
J: TRBJ2-7; V: TRBV6-1; size: few; D: TRBD2; DNA: TGTGCCAGCATTTCCGGGACTAGAGGCTACGAGCAGTACTTC; CDR3: CASISGTRGYEQYF
J: TRBJ1-2; V: TRBV4-3; size: once; D: NA; DNA: TGCGCCAGCAGCCAAGTTCTAGCCAACTATGGCTACACCTTC; CDR3: CASSQVLANYGYTF
J: TRBJ2-1; V: TRBV7-2; size: NA; D: NA; DNA: TGTGCCAGCAGCAGCAGCTGGGGGCCCCGGGCCTACAATGAGCAGTTCTTC; CDR3: CASSSSWGPRAYNEQFF
J: TRBJ2-6; V: TRBV5-4; size: NA; D: NA; DNA: TGTGCCAGCAGCTTGGCCGAGAGCTCTGGGGCCAACGTCCTGACTTTC; CDR3: CASSLAESSGANVLTF
J: TRBJ2-1; V: TRBV25-1; size: NA; D: NA; DNA: TGTGCCAGCAGTAGAACTAACAATGAGCAGTTCTTC; CDR3: CASSRTNNEQFF
J: TRBJ2-2; V: TRBV18; size: NA; D: NA; DNA: TGTGCCAGCTCACCAAGATCACAGGGAACGAACACCGGGGAGCTGTTTTTT; CDR3: CASSPRSQGTNTGELFF
J: TRBJ1-5; V: TRBV19; size: NA; D: NA; DNA: TGTGCCAGTGGGTCTCAGGCCGGGAGGACTGTATATAGCAATCAGCCCCAGCATTTT; CDR3: CASGSQAGRTVYSNQPQHF
J: TRBJ2-3; V: TRBV29-1; size: NA; D: NA; DNA: TGCAGCACGCGAAACCTAATGAGGGCAGATACGCAGTATTTT; CDR3: CSTRNLMRADTQYF
J: TRBJ1-5; V: TRBV6-5; size: NA; D: NA; DNA: TGTGCCAGCACTGTTGACAGTAATAGCAATCAGCCCCAGCATTTT; CDR3: CASTVDSNSNQPQHF
J: TRBJ2-1; V: TRBV27; size: NA; D: NA; DNA: TGTGCCAGCAGTTTGGGGGGTTGGACTGATGAGCAGTTCTTC; CDR3: CASSLGGWTDEQFF
J: TRBJ2-3; V: TRBV2; size: once; D: TRBD2; DNA: TGTGCCAGCAGCGCAGGGACTAGTGGTACAGATACGCAGTATTTT; CDR3: CASSAGTSGTDTQYF
J: TRBJ1-2; V: TRBV6-5; size: NA; D: NA; DNA: TGTGCCGGTGGGCAGGGTAACTATGGCTACACCTTC; CDR3: CAGGQGNYGYTF
J: TRBJ2-1; V: TRBV7-2; size: NA; D: TRBD2; DNA: TGTGCCAGCAGCTTTCAAGCGGGGGGGCGGCATGAGCAGTTCTTC; CDR3: CASSFQAGGRHEQFF
J: TRBJ1-1; V: TRBV5-1; size: NA; D: NA; DNA: TGCGCCAGCAGCTCCCAGGTCGAGAACACTGAAGCTTTCTTT; CDR3: CASSSQVENTEAFF
J: TRBJ1-4; V: TRBV5-5; size: NA; D: TRBD1; DNA: TGTGCCAGCAGCTCACAGGGGGGAGATGAAAAACTGTTTTTT; CDR3: CASSSQGGDEKLFF
J: TRBJ2-5; V: TRBV28; size: NA; D: TRBD2; DNA: TGTGCCAGCAGTTTGGCGGGGGGTAAAGAGACCCAGTACTTC; CDR3: CASSLAGGKETQYF
J: TRBJ2-3; V: TRBV12-5; size: NA; D: TRBD2; DNA: TGTGCTAGTGGTTTGGGACTAGCGGGGACTACAGATACGCAGTATTTT; CDR3: CASGLGLAGTTDTQYF
J: TRBJ1-1; V: TRBV7-2; size: NA; D: NA; DNA: TGTGCCAGCAGCTTAGAGGGGGGGACTGAAGCTTTCTTT; CDR3: CASSLEGGTEAFF
J: TRBJ2-1; V: TRBV7-8; size: NA; D: TRBD2; DNA: TGTGCCAGCAGCGCCACTAGCGGGGGGGCGAATGAGCAGTTCTTC; CDR3: CASSATSGGANEQFF
J: TRBJ1-4; V: TRBV6-1; size: NA; D: NA; DNA: TGTGCCAGCAGTGAAAGAGAGAATGAAAAACTGTTTTTT; CDR3: CASSERENEKLFF
J: TRBJ1-2; V: TRBV6-1; size: NA; D: NA; DNA: TGTGCCAGCAGTGAGAGGTCCCAACGGGGCTACACCTTC; CDR3: CASSERSQRGYTF
J: TRBJ2-7; V: TRBV5-6; size: NA; D: NA; DNA: TGTGCCAGCAGCTTTAGGAGTCGCTACGAGCAGTACTTC; CDR3: CASSFRSRYEQYF
J: TRBJ2-5; V: TRBV7-2; size: NA; D: NA; DNA: TGTGCCAGCACTACTCCGTACCAAGAGACCCAGTACTTC; CDR3: CASTTPYQETQYF
J: TRBJ1-2; V: TRBV9; size: few; D: NA; DNA: TGTGCCAGCAGCGTAGGAGAAGCGAACTATGGCTACACCTTC; CDR3: CASSVGEANYGYTF